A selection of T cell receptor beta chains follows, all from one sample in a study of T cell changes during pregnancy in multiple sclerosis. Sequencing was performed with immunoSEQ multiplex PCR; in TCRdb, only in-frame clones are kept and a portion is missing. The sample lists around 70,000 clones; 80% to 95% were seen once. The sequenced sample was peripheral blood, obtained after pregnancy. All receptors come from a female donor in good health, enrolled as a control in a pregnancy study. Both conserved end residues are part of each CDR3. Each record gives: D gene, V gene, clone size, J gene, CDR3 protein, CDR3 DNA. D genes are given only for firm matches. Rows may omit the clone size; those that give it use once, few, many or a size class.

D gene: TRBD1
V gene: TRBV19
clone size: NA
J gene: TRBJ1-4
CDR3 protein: CASSIGQGSEKLFF
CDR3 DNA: TGTGCCAGTAGTATAGGACAGGGAAGTGAAAAACTGTTTTTT

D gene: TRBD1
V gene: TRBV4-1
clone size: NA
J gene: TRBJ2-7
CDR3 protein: CASSQVEDRGYEQYF
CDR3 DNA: TGCGCCAGCAGCCAAGTAGAGGACAGGGGCTACGAGCAGTACTTC

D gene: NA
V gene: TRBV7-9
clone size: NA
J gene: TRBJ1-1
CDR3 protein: CASSPPSDTEAFF
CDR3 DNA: TGTGCCAGCAGCCCCCCCTCGGACACTGAAGCTTTCTTT

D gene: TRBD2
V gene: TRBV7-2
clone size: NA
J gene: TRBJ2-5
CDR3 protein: CASSSRTLAGGGAQYF
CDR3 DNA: TGTGCCAGCAGCTCCAGAACCCTAGCGGGAGGGGGGGCCCAGTACTTC

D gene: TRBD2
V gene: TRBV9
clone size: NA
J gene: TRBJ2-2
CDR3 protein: CASSSGTSGAGELFF
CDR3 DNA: TGTGCCAGCAGCTCGGGGACTAGCGGGGCCGGGGAGCTGTTTTTT

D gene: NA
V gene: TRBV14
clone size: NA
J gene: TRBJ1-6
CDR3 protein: CASSQISGYNSPLHF
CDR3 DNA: TGTGCCAGCAGCCAAATCTCAGGCTATAATTCACCCCTCCACTTT

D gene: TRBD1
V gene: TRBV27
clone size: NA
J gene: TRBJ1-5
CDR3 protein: CGDRVGDNQPQHF
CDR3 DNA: TGCGGAGACAGGGTCGGAGACAATCAGCCCCAGCATTTT

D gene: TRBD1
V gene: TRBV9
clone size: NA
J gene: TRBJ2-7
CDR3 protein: CASSGQGPSEQYF
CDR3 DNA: TGTGCCAGCAGCGGACAGGGCCCCTCCGAGCAGTACTTC

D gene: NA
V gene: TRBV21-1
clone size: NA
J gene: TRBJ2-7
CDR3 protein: CASSKAGTGSSYEQYF
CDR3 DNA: TGTGCCAGCAGCAAAGCCGGGACAGGTTCCTCCTACGAGCAGTACTTC

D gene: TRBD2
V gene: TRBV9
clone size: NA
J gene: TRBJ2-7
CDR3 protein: CASSVQAGAKSYEQYF
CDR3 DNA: TGTGCCAGCAGCGTACAAGCGGGGGCTAAGTCCTACGAGCAGTACTTC

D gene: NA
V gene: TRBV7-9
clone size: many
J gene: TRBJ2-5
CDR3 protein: CASSPKAVPQETQYF
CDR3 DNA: TGTGCCAGCAGCCCGAAGGCGGTACCTCAAGAGACCCAGTACTTC

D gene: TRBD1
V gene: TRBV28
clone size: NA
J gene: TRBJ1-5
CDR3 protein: CASSRDRALQPQHF
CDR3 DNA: TGTGCCAGCAGCAGGGACAGGGCCCTTCAGCCCCAGCATTTT

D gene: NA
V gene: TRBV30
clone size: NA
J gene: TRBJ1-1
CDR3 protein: CAWRGFDGDTEAFF
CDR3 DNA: TGTGCCTGGAGGGGATTTGACGGGGACACTGAAGCTTTCTTT

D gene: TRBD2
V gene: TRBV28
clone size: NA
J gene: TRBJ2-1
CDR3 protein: CASSLALAGVHNEQFF
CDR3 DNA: TGTGCCAGCAGTTTAGCACTAGCGGGGGTCCACAATGAGCAGTTCTTC

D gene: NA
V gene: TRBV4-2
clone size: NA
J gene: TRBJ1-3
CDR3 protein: CASSKAPGSRSGNTIYF
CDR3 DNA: TGTGCCAGCAGCAAAGCCCCAGGCTCCCGCTCTGGAAACACCATATATTTT

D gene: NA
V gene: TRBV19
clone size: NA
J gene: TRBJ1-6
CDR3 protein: CASGGEYNSPLHF
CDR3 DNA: TGTGCCAGTGGGGGCGAATATAATTCACCCCTCCACTTT

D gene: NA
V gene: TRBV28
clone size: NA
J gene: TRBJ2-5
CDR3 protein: CASSSGETQYF
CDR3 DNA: TGTGCCAGCTCCTCAGGAGAGACCCAGTACTTC

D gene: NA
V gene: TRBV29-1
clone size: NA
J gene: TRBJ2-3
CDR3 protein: CSVLPQRPDTQYF
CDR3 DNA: TGCAGCGTCCTACCCCAGAGGCCAGATACGCAGTATTTT

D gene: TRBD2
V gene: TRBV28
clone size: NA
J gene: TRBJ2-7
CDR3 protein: CASSFGTSDLYEQYF
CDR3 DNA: TGTGCCAGCAGTTTTGGGACTAGCGATCTCTACGAGCAGTACTTC

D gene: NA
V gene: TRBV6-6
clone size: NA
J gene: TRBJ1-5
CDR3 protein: CASTIWGDNQPQHF
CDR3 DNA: TGTGCCAGCACCATTTGGGGCGACAATCAGCCCCAGCATTTT

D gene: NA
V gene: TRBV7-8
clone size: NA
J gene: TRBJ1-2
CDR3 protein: CASSPPVWGPHGYTF
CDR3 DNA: TGTGCCAGCAGCCCCCCCGTTTGGGGGCCACATGGCTACACCTTC

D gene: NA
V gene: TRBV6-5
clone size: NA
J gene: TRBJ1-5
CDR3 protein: CASSPLQVAPQPQHF
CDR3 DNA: TGTGCCAGCAGTCCACTTCAGGTGGCCCCCCAGCCCCAGCATTTT

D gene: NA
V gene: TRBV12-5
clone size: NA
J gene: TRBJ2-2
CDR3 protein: CASGLGGDGELFF
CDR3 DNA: TGTGCTAGTGGTTTGGGGGGGGACGGGGAGCTGTTTTTT

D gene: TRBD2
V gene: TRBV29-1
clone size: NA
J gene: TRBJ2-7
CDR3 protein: CSVSSGPRSYEQYF
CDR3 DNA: TGCAGCGTTTCTAGCGGGCCGCGCTCCTACGAGCAGTACTTC

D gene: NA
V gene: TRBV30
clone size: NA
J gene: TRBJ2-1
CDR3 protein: CAWSVVPRRYNEQFF
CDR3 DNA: TGTGCCTGGAGTGTTGTCCCTAGAAGGTACAATGAGCAGTTCTTC

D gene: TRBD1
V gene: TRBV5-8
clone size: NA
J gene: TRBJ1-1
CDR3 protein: CASGTGLNTEAFF
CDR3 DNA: TGTGCCAGCGGGACAGGGTTGAACACTGAAGCTTTCTTT

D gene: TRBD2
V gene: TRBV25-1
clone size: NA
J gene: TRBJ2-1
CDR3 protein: CASSDSTSGGASEQFF
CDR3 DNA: TGTGCCAGCAGTGATTCGACTAGCGGGGGGGCGAGTGAGCAGTTCTTC

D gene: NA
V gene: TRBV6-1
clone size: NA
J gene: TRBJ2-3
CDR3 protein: CASSVVAGSFGDTQYF
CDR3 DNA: TGTGCCAGCAGTGTCGTGGCGGGGTCCTTCGGAGATACGCAGTATTTT

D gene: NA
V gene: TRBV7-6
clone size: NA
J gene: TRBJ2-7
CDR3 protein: CASSLIIGGEQYF
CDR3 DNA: TGTGCCAGCAGCTTAATTATTGGCGGCGAGCAGTACTTC

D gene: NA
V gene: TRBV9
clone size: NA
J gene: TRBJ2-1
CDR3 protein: CASSPRDNYNEQFF
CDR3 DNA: TGTGCCAGCAGCCCCCGGGACAACTACAATGAGCAGTTCTTC

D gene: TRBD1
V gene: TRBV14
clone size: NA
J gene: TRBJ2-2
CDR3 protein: CASSRQGAGELFF
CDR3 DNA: TGTGCCAGCAGTCGACAGGGGGCCGGGGAGCTGTTTTTT

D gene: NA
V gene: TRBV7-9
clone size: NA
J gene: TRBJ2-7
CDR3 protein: CASSSTEASYEQYF
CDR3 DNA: TGTGCCAGCAGCTCGACAGAGGCCTCCTACGAGCAGTACTTC

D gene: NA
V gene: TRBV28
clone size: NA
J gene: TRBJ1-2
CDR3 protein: CASINSKNYGYTF
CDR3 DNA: TGTGCCAGCATCAACTCCAAAAACTATGGCTACACCTTC

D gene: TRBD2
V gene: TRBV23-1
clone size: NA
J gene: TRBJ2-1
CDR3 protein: CASSQFRRPGTRVNEQFF
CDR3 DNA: TGCGCCAGCAGTCAATTCCGCCGCCCCGGGACTAGAGTCAATGAGCAGTTCTTC

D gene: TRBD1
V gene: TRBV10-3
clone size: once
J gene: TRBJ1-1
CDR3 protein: CAISDLGQGRGEAFF
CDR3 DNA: TGTGCCATCAGTGACTTGGGACAGGGGAGGGGTGAAGCTTTCTTT

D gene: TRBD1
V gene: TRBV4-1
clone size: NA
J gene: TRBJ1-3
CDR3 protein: CASSRQGTDSGNTIYF
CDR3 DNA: TGCGCCAGCAGCCGACAGGGGACGGACTCTGGAAACACCATATATTTT

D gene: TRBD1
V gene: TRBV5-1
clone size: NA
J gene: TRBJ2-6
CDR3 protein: CASSLGDRVFGANVLTF
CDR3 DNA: TGCGCCAGCAGCTTGGGGGACAGGGTATTTGGGGCCAACGTCCTGACTTTC

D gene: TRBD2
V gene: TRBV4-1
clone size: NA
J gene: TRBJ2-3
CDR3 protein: CASSHIAGGTDTQYF
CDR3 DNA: TGCGCCAGCAGCCATATAGCGGGAGGGACAGATACGCAGTATTTT

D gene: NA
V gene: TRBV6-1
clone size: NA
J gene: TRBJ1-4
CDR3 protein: CASSRTNYNEKLFF
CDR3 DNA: TGTGCCAGCAGCAGGACAAACTACAATGAAAAACTGTTTTTT

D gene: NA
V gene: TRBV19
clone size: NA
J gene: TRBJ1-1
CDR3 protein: CASRVRGMNTEAFF
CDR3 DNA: TGTGCCAGTAGAGTGAGAGGGATGAACACTGAAGCTTTCTTT

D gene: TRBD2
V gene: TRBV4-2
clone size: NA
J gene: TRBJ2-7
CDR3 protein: CASSQDQGTSSYEQYF
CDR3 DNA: TGTGCCAGCAGCCAAGATCAGGGGACTAGCTCCTACGAGCAGTACTTC

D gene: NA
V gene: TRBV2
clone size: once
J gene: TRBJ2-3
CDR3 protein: CASGAASTDTQYF
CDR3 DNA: TGTGCCAGCGGGGCAGCTAGCACAGATACGCAGTATTTT

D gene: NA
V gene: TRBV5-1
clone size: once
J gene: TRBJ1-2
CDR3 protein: CASSLDGPRYGYTF
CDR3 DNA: TGCGCCAGCAGCTTGGATGGGCCACGCTATGGCTACACCTTC

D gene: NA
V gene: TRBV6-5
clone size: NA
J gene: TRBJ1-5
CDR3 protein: CASSRGRGSNQPQHF
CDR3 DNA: TGTGCCAGCAGCCGGGGGAGGGGAAGCAATCAGCCCCAGCATTTT

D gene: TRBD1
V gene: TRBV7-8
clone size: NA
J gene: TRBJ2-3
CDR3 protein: CASSLPQGDTDTQYF
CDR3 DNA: TGTGCCAGCAGCTTACCACAGGGGGACACAGATACGCAGTATTTT

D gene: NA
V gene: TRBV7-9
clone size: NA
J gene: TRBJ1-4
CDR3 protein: CASSGLDRPNEKLFF
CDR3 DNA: TGTGCCAGCAGCGGCTTGGACAGACCGAATGAAAAACTGTTTTTT

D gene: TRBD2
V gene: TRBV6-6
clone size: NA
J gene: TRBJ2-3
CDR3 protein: CASSYGAGVQGDTQYF
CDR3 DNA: TGTGCCAGCAGTTACGGGGCGGGAGTGCAGGGAGATACGCAGTATTTT

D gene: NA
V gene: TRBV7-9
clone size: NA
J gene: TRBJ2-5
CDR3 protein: CASSSLETQYF
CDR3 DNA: TGTGCCAGCAGCTCTTTGGAGACCCAGTACTTC